This entry describes one T cell receptor (beta chain). The antigen is undetermined. This record belongs to a study of shared clonotypes between healthy human individuals. Positively selected for CCR7, the CD45RO-negative cells used as naive CD8 cells excluded terminally differentiated effector memory CD45RA+ cells. Study observations and caveats: Larger estimated richness was generally seen in naive subsets than in memory subsets. Non-shared clonotypes were found to have lower generation probabilities than the clonotypes that were shared by all four of the sorted-subset donors.

Once extracted for a subset, genomic DNA was divided evenly among several immunoSEQ plates. The table came from immunoSEQ multiplex PCR; TCRdb's copy has only in-frame clones and leaves some out. The sample records roughly 2 million clones, 85% to 95% being singletons. The ends were cut back, 5 bases at V and 0 bases at J, with 16 bases in the middle. The V gene's germline CDR1 is SGHTA and CDR2 FQGNSA. The CDR3 runs 16 residues. The genes are TRBV7-2 and TRBJ1-1; D unresolved. Material: naive CD8+ T cells sorted from blood. This receptor was obtained from a man younger than 30 in good health. This CDR3 reads CASSHGYLGLNTEAFF. In DNA, the CDR3 is TGTGCCAGCAGCCACGGTTACCTGGGATTGAACACTGAAGCTTTCTTT.